The 10 T cell receptor beta chains given below trace back to one sample, sequenced in a study of cytomegalovirus exposure and HLA in healthy donors. PCR primers comprised 60 Vbeta and 13 Jbeta primers. Assay: immunoSEQ multiplex PCR; the TCRdb copy retains only in-frame clones and omits some. The sample consists of around 140,000 clones, approximately 80% of them appearing once. Sequenced sample: PBMCs. These receptor sequences come from a male donor in good health and CMV-seronegative.

The chain joins TRBV19 to TRBJ2-7; 7 bases are a match to TRBD1. The CDR3 runs to 14 residues. The V gene end was trimmed by 0 bases and the J gene end by 4 bases; junction bases not matched to a gene: 3. Germline CDR1 reads LNHDA; CDR2 reads SQIVND (reference sequence). In DNA, the CDR3 is TGTGCCAGTAGTATAGATACGGACAGGTACGAGCAGTACTTC. Amino acids: CASSIDTDRYEQYF.

The genes are TRBV7-8 and TRBJ2-2; the match to TRBD2 covers 9 bases. This CDR3 comprises 18 residues. Germline assignment: CDR1 SGHVS and CDR2 FQNEAQ. J gave up 1 base and V 2 bases, and 8 bases lay outside the gene matches. CDR3 in DNA: TGTGCCAGCAGCTTACGGTGGGCTAGCGGGGTGAACACCGGGGAGCTGTTTTTT. Translated, it gives CASSLRWASGVNTGELFF.

The chain carries TRBV5-5 and TRBJ1-2; 8 nucleotides line up with TRBD1. The V and J ends lost 4 bases and 14 bases, in that order; junction bases with no gene match: 16. CDR1 SGHKS and CDR2 YYEKEE come from the germline V gene (reference sequence). This CDR3 comprises 14 residues. The CDR3 spells CASSGGQGLSGRTF. The CDR3 region has the DNA TGTGCCAGCAGCGGAGGACAGGGTTTAAGCGGTCGGACCTTC.

The V call is TRBV5-8, the J call TRBJ2-7; 9 bases are a match to TRBD1. CDR1 SGHTS and CDR2 YDEGEE come from the germline V gene. CDR3 length equals 13 residues. Trimming cost V 5 bases and J 3 bases; bases outside gene matches: 3. The CDR3 nucleotides are TGTGCCAGCAGATCGGGACAGGGCTACGAGCAGTACTTC. Its translation: CASRSGQGYEQYF.

This clone was observed a handful of times. V and J are TRBV18 and TRBJ2-3; D is unclear. Trimming took off 2 bases at V and 2 bases at J, with 8 bases between the two ends. The CDR3 consists of 14 residues. CDR1 KGHSH and CDR2 LQKENI come from the germline V gene. The CDR3 spells CASSPMGPTDTQYF. The CDR3 bases are TGTGCCAGCTCACCAATGGGCCCCACAGATACGCAGTATTTT.

The gene calls are TRBV9 and TRBJ1-2, with TRBD1 matching 8 bases. V lost 0 bases and J lost 3; bases outside the gene matches: 4. The germline CDR1 and CDR2 sequences are SGDLS and YYNGEE. The CDR3 has 15 amino acids. The CDR3 nucleotides read TGTGCCAGCAGCGTAGAGTCAGGGGGCCACTATGGCTACACCTTC. It translates to CASSVESGGHYGYTF. Complete variable domain (other parts from reference TRBV9 and TRBJ1-2): DSGVTQTPKHLITATGQRVTLRCSPRSGDLSVYWYQQSLDQGLQFLIQYYNGEERAKGNILERFSAQQFPDLHSELNLSSLELGDSALYFCASSVESGGHYGYTFGSGTRLTVV.

This clone came up once. The chain combines TRBV7-8 with TRBJ2-7, with D hard to call. The V gene's germline CDR1 is SGHVS and CDR2 FQNEAQ. V was pared by 1 base and J by 2 bases, with 9 bases between. The length of the CDR3 is 14 residues. The CDR3 sequence: CASSLVLQAYEQYF. The CDR3 bases are TGTGCCAGCAGCTTAGTACTTCAAGCCTACGAGCAGTACTTC.

The chain combines TRBV4-3 with TRBJ2-1, with 7 bases lining up with TRBD2. Germline trimming cut 6 bases from V and 1 base from J; bases unmatched to any gene: 9. Germline lookup yields CDR1 LGHNA and CDR2 YSLEER. This CDR3 region has 16 residues. For the CDR3, the DNA is TGCGCCAGCAGTCTCTTAGCGGGCGAGTCCTACAATGAGCAGTTCTTC. This gives the protein CASSLLAGESYNEQFF.

This rearrangement joins TRBV6-5 to TRBJ2-5; 8 bases match TRBD1. CDR1 and CDR2 (germline): MNHEY, SVGAGI. The CDR3 is made up of 14 amino acids. With 2 bases clipped from V and 5 bases from J, the junction kept 4 bases outside the gene matches. The CDR3 loop reads CASSYGRGRETQYF. CDR3 coding DNA: TGTGCCAGCAGTTACGGCAGGGGGCGTGAGACCCAGTACTTC.

For the CDR3, the DNA is TGTGCCAGCCGGGACAGGAGGACCGGGGAGCTGTTTTTT. This codes for CASRDRRTGELFF. The chain links TRBV6-5 to TRBJ2-2; TRBD1 matches 8 bases. The CDR3 loop spans 13 amino acids. Per the germline V gene, CDR1 is MNHEY and CDR2 is SVGAGI. V was clipped by 8 bases and J by 5 bases; unmatched bases: 4.